The sequence of this T cell receptor beta chain was determined in a study of a mutant IDH1 vaccine in newly diagnosed glioma. The CDR3 sequence is 14 residues long. The V gene lost 2 bases and the J gene lost 1 base, with 8 bases spanning the gap. The V gene's germline CDR1 is MNHEY and CDR2 SVGAGI. Time point indicated: week 23, last vaccination. Alongside topical imiquimod, each dose of vaccine comprised 300 ug of mutant IDH1 20-mer peptide. Only in-frame clones appear in the TCRdb table, and some are missing; sequencing was by immunoSEQ multiplex PCR. The sample includes 35,000 to 40,000 clones, roughly 76% of them seen just once. A note on this clone: The antigen is undetermined.

This chain joins TRBV6-5 and TRBJ2-5, with a weak D call TRBD1 (5 bases). The starting material was PBMCs, obtained from a glioma patient whose treatment included an IDH1 peptide vaccine. The origin of this receptor is a man aged 40-55 years with glioma. CDR3 amino acids: CASSYGQGQETQYF. The DNA for the CDR3 is TGTGCCAGCAGTTACGGGCAGGGCCAAGAGACCCAGTACTTC.